What follows describes a single TCR beta chain. Its antigen specificity is not known. No base-level quality is on record; no much larger clone is a single base apart. This sample was taken from a study of identical twins' blood T cells (dated by TCRdb to 2013 to 2014). About the study as a whole: Around 50 million Illumina reads were obtained across about twelve libraries, of which six were alpha-chain libraries and six were beta-chain libraries. To assess how genetics influences repertoire formation, the study used next-generation sequencing to compare the TCR alpha and beta chain repertoires of three pairs of monozygous twins.

Donors were six healthy women forming three monozygous twin pairs. All three twin pairs had been reared together and were thought likely to have met the same infectious agents and vaccines. TCR cDNA libraries were prepared from RNA that had been isolated from peripheral blood mononuclear cells. The study at large found these results: Independent studies were stated to be required to validate the proposed role of the TCRalpha J segment in MHC recognition during thymic selection. Twin pairs were reported to be markedly more alike in V gene usage than unrelated donors were, even when looking at non-selected out-of-frame TCRbeta clonotypes. Because the twins were reared together, environmental influences could not be ruled out as the explanation for twin similarity. The count of CDR3 clonotypes shared by two donors depended mainly on the product of the two donors' cloneset sizes, and twins did not clearly depart from this trend. Among the most abundant TCRbeta clonotypes, each donor shared more CDR3 sequences with her twin than with unrelated donors.

The germline V gene encodes CDR1 SQVTM and CDR2 ANQGSEA. Including cysteine and phenylalanine, the CDR3 has 12 amino acids. Only the CDR3 region is kept as DNA, spanning 36 bases read in frame from base 1. Ends trimmed: V by 5 bases, J by 6 bases; bases unmatched to a gene: 5. The library was generated by 5' RACE. Sequencing took place on an Illumina Genome Analyzer IIx. The RNA-based TCR cDNA libraries were made using a previously described protocol that was modified in several ways. To prevent cross-contamination, sample-specific barcodes were introduced on both ends of each TCR cDNA library during cDNA synthesis and amplification. As for how the authors treated the data: Between about 90,000 and nearly 550,000 clonotypes were identified per individual, and roughly 2 to 3.6 million CDR3-containing reads were obtained per library. Reads carrying improper barcode index combinations were removed, after which the MiTCR software was used to build a cloneset for each library. While assembling CDR3 clonotypes, MiTCR corrected PCR and sequencing errors and either filtered or rescued low-quality reads. Artificial out-of-frame clonotypes were mapped to in-frame sequences, with one indel allowed in the CDR3, and then removed. V and J gene usage similarity between donors was measured as Jensen-Shannon divergence divided by mean entropy. TCRdb passed the public sequencing reads through fastp at Q25 and MiXCR, retaining productive beta sequences. Each entry merges the rows of one CDR3 protein and shows their most common DNA and genes. TCRdb, rather than the study authors, made the V and J calls. The sample table holds fewer than 450,000 distinct CDR3 sequences, of which roughly 27% were seen once. In total, the top ten clones hold approximately 6.6% of the sample.

Sequenced material: PBMCs. The source of this sequence is a woman between 18 and 50 years old in good health. The chain is made from TRBV29-1 and TRBJ2-3, with 7 central nucleotides matching TRBD1. In nucleotide form, the sequence is TGCAGCGTTACAGGGGCCGGGGATACGCAGTATTTT. It encodes CSVTGAGDTQYF.